This TCR beta chain was documented in a study of blood T cell repertoires in COVID-19. In the study overall: Samples representing acute and convalescent COVID-19 were sourced from the United States, Italy and Spain. T cells, B-cell-depleted T cells, or PBMCs provided the cDNA or gDNA that served as material.

Authors' data handling: Reference gene primer amplification gave nucleated cell count estimates. Profiled with immunoSEQ multiplex PCR; TCRdb holds only in-frame clones, not every one. That table gives V, J and clone size, and the DNA gave D and trimming. The sample contains about 24,000 clones, about 86% of which appear only once. Deletions cut 3 bases from V and 3 bases from J, with 30 bases between. This CDR3 is built from 20 residues. Germline loops: CDR1 LNHNV, CDR2 YYDKDF (reference sequence). V gene TRBV15 combines with J gene TRBJ2-7; maybe TRBD2 (5 bases). Material for sequencing was peripheral blood. This receptor was identified in a human donor with acute or convalescent COVID-19. The donor label of this sample is uncertain. The CDR3, as DNA: TGTGCCACCAGCAGCGGAGCGGCCGCTAAGCCCTCCAACACATACTACGAGCAGTACTTC. This sequence encodes CATSSGAAAKPSNTYYEQYF.